What follows describes a single TCR beta chain. Its antigen remains unknown. The table came from immunoSEQ multiplex PCR; TCRdb's copy has only in-frame clones and leaves some out. Of some 1,700 clones in the sample, around 78% were seen once. Losses at the gene ends were 1 base for V and 7 bases for J; bases not matched to a gene: 6. There are 14 residues in the CDR3. Germline V gene data show CDR1 as SGHVS and CDR2 as FNYEAQ. The data derive from a study of immune evolution from preneoplasia to lung adenocarcinoma. Study results and limitations: Later-stage lesions appeared to have more T cells, more diversity, less clonality.

The J gene is TRBJ2-7, the V gene TRBV7-6; 8 nucleotides match TRBD1. Specimen: FFPE atypical adenomatous hyperplasia tissue from the lung. Documented subset: atypical adenomatous hyperplasia (AAH), lung preneoplasia. The sequence was collected from a person aged 65 to 85 with lung adenocarcinoma. The CDR3 DNA follows: TGTGCCAGCAGCTTAGGACAGGGGTCGGAAGAGCAGTACTTC. It is translated as CASSLGQGSEEQYF. The full variable domain, completed using reference TRBV7-6 and TRBJ2-7, is GAGVSQSPRYKVTKRGQDVALRCDPISGHVSLYWYRQALGQGPEFLTYFNYEAQQDKSGLPNDRFSAERPEGSISTLTIQRTEQRDSAMYRCASSLGQGSEEQYFGPGTRLTVT.